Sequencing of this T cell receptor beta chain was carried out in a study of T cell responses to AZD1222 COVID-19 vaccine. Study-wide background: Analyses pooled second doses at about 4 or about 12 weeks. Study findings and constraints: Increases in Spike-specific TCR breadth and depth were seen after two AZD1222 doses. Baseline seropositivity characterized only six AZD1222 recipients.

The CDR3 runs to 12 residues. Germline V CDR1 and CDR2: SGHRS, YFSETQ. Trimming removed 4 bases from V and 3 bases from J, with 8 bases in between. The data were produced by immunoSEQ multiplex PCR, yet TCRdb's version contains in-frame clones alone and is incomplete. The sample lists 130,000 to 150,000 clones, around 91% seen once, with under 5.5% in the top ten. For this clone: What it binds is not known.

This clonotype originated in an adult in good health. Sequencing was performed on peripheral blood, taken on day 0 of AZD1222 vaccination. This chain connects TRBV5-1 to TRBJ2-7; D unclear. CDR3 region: CASSRNSYEQYF. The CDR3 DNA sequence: TGCGCCAGCAGCAGGAACAGCTACGAGCAGTACTTC.